Listed below are T cell receptor beta chains from one sample, sequenced in a study of CXCR3-negative and CXCR3-positive naive CD8 T cells. With the 5' RACE reads reprocessed, TCRdb shows one record per CDR3 protein and no DNA. The sample includes some 7,000 distinct CDR3 sequences. Sequencing input: naive CXCR3+ CD8+ T cells from blood. These TCRs come from a human donor in good health. Some clones in this sample may be carry-over from other donors' samples. CDR3s include the opening cysteine and the closing phenylalanine or tryptophan. The order of the fields is J gene, CDR3 length, clone size, V gene, CDR3 protein. Size values are once, few and many counts, or a class for expanded clones, and some rows have none.

j_gene: TRBJ2-1; len: 16; abundance: -; v_gene: TRBV7-8; CDR3aa: CASLAHLTKTYNEQFF
j_gene: TRBJ2-2; len: 15; abundance: medium-sized; v_gene: TRBV7-9; CDR3aa: CASSRWTEMTGELFF
j_gene: TRBJ1-1; len: 15; abundance: medium-sized; v_gene: TRBV10-3; CDR3aa: CAISEGPGQGTEAFF
j_gene: TRBJ1-6; len: 12; abundance: medium-sized; v_gene: TRBV2; CDR3aa: CASRDSYSPLHF
j_gene: TRBJ2-7; len: 13; abundance: -; v_gene: TRBV5-1; CDR3aa: CASSLDGFGEQYF
j_gene: TRBJ2-5; len: 15; abundance: -; v_gene: TRBV29-1; CDR3aa: CSVLGTGGEGNEQYF
j_gene: TRBJ2-2; len: 16; abundance: -; v_gene: TRBV6-4; CDR3aa: CASSDYGRDNTGELFF
j_gene: TRBJ2-7; len: 11; abundance: medium-sized; v_gene: TRBV27; CDR3aa: CASSLGDEQYF
j_gene: TRBJ2-7; len: 16; abundance: medium-sized; v_gene: TRBV5-1; CDR3aa: CASSSGQGVTYYEQYF
j_gene: TRBJ2-1; len: 16; abundance: -; v_gene: TRBV12-3/TRBV12-4; CDR3aa: CASSSTSGRPYNEQFF
j_gene: TRBJ1-5; len: 13; abundance: -; v_gene: TRBV29-1; CDR3aa: CSVGQGHNQPQHF
j_gene: TRBJ2-1; len: 16; abundance: medium-sized; v_gene: TRBV5-1; CDR3aa: CASSPAAGGPINEQFF
j_gene: TRBJ2-1; len: 13; abundance: -; v_gene: TRBV6-2/TRBV6-3; CDR3aa: CASSLNWYNEQFF
j_gene: TRBJ2-7; len: 16; abundance: -; v_gene: TRBV28; CDR3aa: CASSVTSGIRPYEQYF
j_gene: TRBJ2-5; len: 17; abundance: -; v_gene: TRBV5-1; CDR3aa: CASSWGLAGVNGETQYF
j_gene: TRBJ1-1; len: 12; abundance: -; v_gene: TRBV29-1; CDR3aa: CSVEEDGGLAFF
j_gene: TRBJ2-5; len: 14; abundance: -; v_gene: TRBV18; CDR3aa: CASSSGQGGETQYF
j_gene: TRBJ2-7; len: 12; abundance: medium-sized; v_gene: TRBV7-9; CDR3aa: CASGGFEYEQYF
j_gene: TRBJ2-1; len: 18; abundance: -; v_gene: TRBV6-5; CDR3aa: CASSFLAGVDPPPVEQFF
j_gene: TRBJ2-7; len: 15; abundance: -; v_gene: TRBV7-9; CDR3aa: CASSSSGLAGYEQYF
j_gene: TRBJ2-7; len: 14; abundance: medium-sized; v_gene: TRBV29-1; CDR3aa: CSVEWAGGIYEQYF
j_gene: TRBJ2-3; len: 16; abundance: -; v_gene: TRBV7-6; CDR3aa: CASSLGLGSGTDTQYF
j_gene: TRBJ2-5; len: 15; abundance: -; v_gene: TRBV11-3; CDR3aa: CASSLGGGRAETQYF
j_gene: TRBJ2-3; len: 19; abundance: medium-sized; v_gene: TRBV28; CDR3aa: CASSFDPVGQAASPDTQYF
j_gene: TRBJ2-3; len: 15; abundance: -; v_gene: TRBV2; CDR3aa: CASSVLAVNTDTQYF
j_gene: TRBJ2-3; len: 11; abundance: medium-sized; v_gene: TRBV20-1; CDR3aa: CSAPLAGTQYF
j_gene: TRBJ1-2; len: 15; abundance: -; v_gene: TRBV9; CDR3aa: CASSHLKTGNYGYTF
j_gene: TRBJ1-1; len: 15; abundance: medium-sized; v_gene: TRBV14; CDR3aa: CASSQEWDRAGGAFF
j_gene: TRBJ1-1; len: 11; abundance: -; v_gene: TRBV29-1; CDR3aa: CSVNVGTEAFF
j_gene: TRBJ1-5; len: 16; abundance: medium-sized; v_gene: TRBV15; CDR3aa: CATSSEHRESNQPQHF
j_gene: TRBJ2-4; len: 15; abundance: medium-sized; v_gene: TRBV11-2; CDR3aa: CASSLDPQGENIQYF
j_gene: TRBJ2-1; len: 16; abundance: -; v_gene: TRBV29-1; CDR3aa: CSVELPGSGGYNEQFF
j_gene: TRBJ2-3; len: 12; abundance: medium-sized; v_gene: TRBV7-3; CDR3aa: CASSLLADTQYF
j_gene: TRBJ2-3; len: 19; abundance: -; v_gene: TRBV14; CDR3aa: CASSQDYLASGGATDTQYF
j_gene: TRBJ2-7; len: 14; abundance: -; v_gene: TRBV28; CDR3aa: CASSLRVPSYEQYF
j_gene: TRBJ2-7; len: 12; abundance: -; v_gene: TRBV29-1; CDR3aa: CSVEDGYYEQYF
j_gene: TRBJ2-7; len: 14; abundance: -; v_gene: TRBV6-5; CDR3aa: CASSSGSDYYEQYF